The 6 T cell receptor beta chains below all came from one sample that was sequenced in a study of blood T cell repertoires in COVID-19. Libraries were prepared by immunoSEQ multiplex PCR; TCRdb keeps only in-frame clonotypes and omits some of them. The data show about 200,000 clones, 88% seen once. Sequencing input: peripheral blood. The source is a man between 40 and 49 years old with active or convalescent COVID-19.

The chain joins TRBV7-2 to TRBJ1-5, with D unresolved. This CDR3 comprises 15 residues. The V end was cut by 5 bases, the J end by 1 base, with 12 bases between. Germline CDR1 is SGHTA and CDR2 is FQGNSA. CDR3 amino acids: CASSPSLTSNQPQHF. The CDR3, as DNA: TGTGCCAGCAGCCCGAGCCTAACGAGCAATCAGCCCCAGCATTTT.

The rearrangement uses TRBV5-1 and TRBJ2-2, with 7 bases matching TRBD1. V shed 0 bases and J 4 bases; nucleotides not matched to a gene: 3. This CDR3 contains 15 residues. Germline-derived CDR1 and CDR2 are SGHRS and YFSETQ. CDR3 nucleotides: TGCGCCAGCAGCTTGGTGGCAGGGGGCACCGGGGAGCTGTTTTTT. It codes for CASSLVAGGTGELFF.

The rearrangement links TRBV5-1 to TRBJ2-7, with 10 bases fitting TRBD1. V was pared by 4 bases and J by 6 bases, with 7 bases of the junction left unmatched. Germline CDR1 and CDR2: SGHRS and YFSETQ. The CDR3 consists of 14 residues. The CDR3 loop is CASSRLGQGFEQYF. The CDR3 nucleotides are TGCGCCAGCAGCCGGCTGGGACAGGGGTTCGAGCAGTACTTC.

The rearrangement links TRBV7-2 to TRBJ2-4; the D gene is possibly TRBD2 (6 bases). The CDR3 runs 14 residues. Trimming left V 3 bases short and J 7 bases short, with 13 bases between. Germline lookup yields CDR1 SGHTA and CDR2 FQGNSA. For the CDR3, the DNA is TGTGCCAGCAGCTTCCTAGCGTTTTCGAACATTCAGTACTTC. Translating it yields CASSFLAFSNIQYF. Together with reference TRBV7-2 and TRBJ2-4, the CDR3 gives the full variable domain: GAGVSQSPSNKVTEKGKDVELRCDPISGHTALYWYRQSLGQGLEFLIYFQGNSAPDKSGLPSDRFSAERTGGSVSTLTIQRTQQEDSAVYLCASSFLAFSNIQYFGAGTRLSVL.

This clone was observed once. The genes are TRBV3-1 (or the pseudogene TRBV3-2) and TRBJ2-5; TRBD2 matches at 7 bases. V was clipped by 1 base and J by 5 bases; unmatched bases: 13. The CDR3 contains 17 residues. The germline gives CDR1 LGHDT, CDR2 YNNKEL (reference sequence). In nucleotides, the CDR3 is TGTGCCAGCAGCCAAGTTGTCCTCCTCGCGGGAGAGGAGACCCAGTACTTC. It codes for CASSQVVLLAGEETQYF.

The chain uses TRBV5-1 and TRBJ2-3; no clear D. Trimming pared 5 bases from V and 4 bases from J, leaving 14 bases between. The CDR3 runs to 14 residues. Germline CDR1 reads SGHRS; CDR2 reads YFSETQ. Written as DNA, the CDR3 is TGCGCCAGCAGGCCCAACATTTCCCCAGATACGCAGTATTTT. Protein: CASRPNISPDTQYF.